Reported below is one T cell receptor (beta chain). Antigen: not known. Trimming took off 3 bases at V and 7 bases at J, with 14 bases between the two ends. This CDR3 contains 14 residues. Germline lookup yields CDR1 SEHNR and CDR2 FQNEAQ (reference sequence). This sample was taken from a study of T cell responses to AZD1222 COVID-19 vaccine. Study results and limitations: Only five or six AZD1222 recipients tested seropositive at baseline. The donor group comprised mostly white British people and more females; the analysis possibly underestimated clonal diversity.

Assay: immunoSEQ multiplex PCR; the TCRdb copy retains only in-frame clones and omits some. The sample lists 87,000 or so clones, roughly 90% occurring once. The sample here was peripheral blood, taken on day 0 of AZD1222 vaccination. This receptor was identified in an adult in good health. The rearrangement uses TRBV7-9 and TRBJ2-3; D is perhaps TRBD1 (6 bases). The CDR3: CASSFGTDSNTQYF. CDR3 in DNA: TGTGCCAGCAGCTTTGGTACGGACAGTAATACGCAGTATTTT.